The sequence of this T cell receptor beta chain was determined in a study of post-analysis software for immune sequencing data. Study-wide background: Included among the disease courses, which were recorded for the cohort, were relapsing-remitting, secondary progressive and progressive-relapsing multiple sclerosis. Findings of the study overall: Included in a set of roughly five TRBV segments more frequent in patients than controls were TRBV5-6, TRBV5-1 and TRBV20-1. Same-batch preparations were strongly co-clustered by F measure. The study found significantly lower normalized Chao1 diversity in multiple sclerosis patients than in controls.

This clonotype was observed a few times. The antigen is unknown. V dropped 7 bases and J dropped 5; count of bases not matched to a gene: 12. The length of the CDR3 is 15 residues. Sequencing libraries made from TCR beta cDNA carried unique molecular identifiers. Yield was 450,000 to 650,000 cDNA molecules from roughly 0.93 to 9.6 million T cells. Each CDR3 protein is one row after TCRdb ran MiXCR on the PCR reads. In the table there are roughly 730,000 distinct CDR3 sequences, 30% of which are singletons. V usage is TRBV12-3 or TRBV12-4 and J usage is TRBJ1-1; 8 bases line up with TRBD1. Sequencing was done on a sample of blood. This TCR was sampled from a girl aged 10 to 17 with multiple sclerosis. The CDR3 region is CASKEKQGGETEAFF. CDR3 DNA sequence: TGTGCCAGCAAGGAAAAACAGGGGGGCGAGACTGAAGCTTTCTTT.